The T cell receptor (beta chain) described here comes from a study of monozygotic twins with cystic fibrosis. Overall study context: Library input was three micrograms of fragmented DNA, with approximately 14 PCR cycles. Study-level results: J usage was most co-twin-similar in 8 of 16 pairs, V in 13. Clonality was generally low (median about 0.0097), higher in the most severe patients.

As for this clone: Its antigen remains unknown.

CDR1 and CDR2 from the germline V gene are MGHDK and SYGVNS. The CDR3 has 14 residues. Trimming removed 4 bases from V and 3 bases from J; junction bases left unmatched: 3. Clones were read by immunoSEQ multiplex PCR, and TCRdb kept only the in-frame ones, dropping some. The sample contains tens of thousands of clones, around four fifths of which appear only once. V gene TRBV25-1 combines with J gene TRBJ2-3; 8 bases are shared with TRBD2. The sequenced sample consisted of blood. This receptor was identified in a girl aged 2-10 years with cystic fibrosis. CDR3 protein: CASSGRLATDTQYF. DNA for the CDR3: TGTGCCAGCAGTGGGAGACTAGCGACAGATACGCAGTATTTT.